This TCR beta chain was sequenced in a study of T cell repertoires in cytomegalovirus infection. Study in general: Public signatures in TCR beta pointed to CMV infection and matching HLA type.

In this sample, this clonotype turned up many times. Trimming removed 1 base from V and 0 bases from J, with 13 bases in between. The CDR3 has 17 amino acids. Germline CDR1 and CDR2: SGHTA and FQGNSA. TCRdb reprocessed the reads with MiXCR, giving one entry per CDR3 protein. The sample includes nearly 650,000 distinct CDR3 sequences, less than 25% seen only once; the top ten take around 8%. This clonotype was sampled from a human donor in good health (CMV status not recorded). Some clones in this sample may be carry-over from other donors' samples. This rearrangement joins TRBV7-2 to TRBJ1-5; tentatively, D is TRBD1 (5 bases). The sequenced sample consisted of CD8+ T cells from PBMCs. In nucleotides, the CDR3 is TGTGCCAGCAGCTTAGAAGACAGACCTTATAGCAATCAGCCCCAGCATTTT. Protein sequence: CASSLEDRPYSNQPQHF.